This TCR beta chain was identified during a study of siplizumab effects on memory and regulatory T cells. The V end was cut by 0 bases, the J end by 7 bases, with 10 bases between. This CDR3 is built from 13 residues. Germline values: CDR1 SEHNR, CDR2 FQNEAQ (reference sequence). Assaying covered some 10^5 TCR templates per sample. Here immunoSEQ multiplex PCR was the method, and the copy in TCRdb shows in-frame clones only, minus some. The table has over 85,000 clones, 80% to 95% seen once; the top ten hold 1.3%. The TCR originated in a human donor in good health. The chain links TRBV7-9 to TRBJ2-7; D might be TRBD1 (5 bases). Material: CD4+ T cells sorted from blood. The CDR3 sequence: CASSLAGKGEQYF. The CDR3 DNA sequence: TGTGCCAGCAGCTTAGCGGGCAAGGGGGAGCAGTACTTC.